The entry that follows covers one TCR beta chain sequence. The antigen remains unidentified. With a much larger clone just one base away, this may be a read error. Priming with a constant-region primer yielded TCR beta cDNA from around 540 ng total RNA. Each TCR beta library was derived from three nested multiplex PCR rounds that employed slightly modified ARM-PCR. Use of TRBV1-TRBV30 forward primers with a C-beta reverse primer characterized the first two PCR rounds, which lasted approximately 11 cycles each. TCRdb reanalysed the multiplex PCR reads using MiXCR and keeps one entry per CDR3 protein. The sample includes tens of thousands of distinct CDR3 sequences, almost 70% of them seen just once. This specimen belongs to a study of tumor-infiltrating lymphocytes in primary liver carcinoma. On the study more broadly: Donors had hepatocellular carcinoma or combined HCC and intrahepatic cholangiocarcinoma.

The source material, roughly 18-33 mg of unsorted bulk tissue, was used to co-extract RNA and DNA. Every single tumor sample held over 85% viable tumor cells. The CDR3 loop spans 13 amino acids. Study-wide findings and caveats: The study found tumor-adjacent and tumor-blood pairs overlapped less than tumor region pairs.

The sequence was collected from a man between 35 and 55 years old with primary liver carcinoma and hepatitis B virus infection. Specimen: liver tumor tissue from sampling region 4. Indicated subset: tumor region T4, right-lateral pole. The chain couples TRBV12-3 or TRBV12-4 to TRBJ2-1; D is unresolved. The DNA for the CDR3 is TGTGCCAGCAGTTTCGCGCCCAACAATGAGGAGTTCTTC. Encoded protein: CASSFAPNNEEFF.